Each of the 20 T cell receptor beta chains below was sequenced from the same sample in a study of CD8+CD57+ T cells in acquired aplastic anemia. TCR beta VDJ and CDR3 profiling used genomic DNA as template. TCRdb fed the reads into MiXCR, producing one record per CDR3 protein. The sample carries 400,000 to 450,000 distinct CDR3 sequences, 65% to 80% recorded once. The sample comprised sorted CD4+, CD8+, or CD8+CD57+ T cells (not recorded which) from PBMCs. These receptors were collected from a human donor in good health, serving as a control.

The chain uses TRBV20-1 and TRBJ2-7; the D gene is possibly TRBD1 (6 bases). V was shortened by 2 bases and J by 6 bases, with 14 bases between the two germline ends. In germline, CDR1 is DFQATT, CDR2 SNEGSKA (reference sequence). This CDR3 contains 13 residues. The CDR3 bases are TGCAGTGCTAGAAGAGGGACAAGAGGCGAGCAGTACTTC. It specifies CSARRGTRGEQYF.

CDR3 sequence: CSARPQQGAQPQHF. In DNA form, the CDR3 reads TGCAGTGCTAGACCCCAGCAAGGCGCACAGCCCCAGCATTTT. The chain links TRBV20-1 to TRBJ1-5, with D uncertain. Germline assignment: CDR1 DFQATT and CDR2 SNEGSKA (reference sequence). The CDR3 loop spans 14 amino acids. V lost 2 bases to trimming and J lost 7 bases, with 15 bases between them.

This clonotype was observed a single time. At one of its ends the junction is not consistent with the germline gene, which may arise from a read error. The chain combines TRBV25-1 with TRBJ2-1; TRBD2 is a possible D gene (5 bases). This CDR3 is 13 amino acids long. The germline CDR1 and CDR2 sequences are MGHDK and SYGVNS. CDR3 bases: TGCGCCAGCAGCCAAGCGGTCAACAAGGAGCAGTTCTTC. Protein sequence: CASSQAVNKEQFF.

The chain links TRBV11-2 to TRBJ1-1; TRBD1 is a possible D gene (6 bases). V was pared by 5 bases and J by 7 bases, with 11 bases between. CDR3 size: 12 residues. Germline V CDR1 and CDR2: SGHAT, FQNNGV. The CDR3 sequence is CASSVGTIEAFF. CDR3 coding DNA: TGTGCCAGCAGCGTCGGGACAATTGAAGCTTTCTTT.

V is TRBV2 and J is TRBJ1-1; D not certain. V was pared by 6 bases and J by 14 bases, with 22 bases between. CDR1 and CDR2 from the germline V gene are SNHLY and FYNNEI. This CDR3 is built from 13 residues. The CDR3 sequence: CASRSRISTEYFF. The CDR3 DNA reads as TGTGCCAGCAGGAGCCGAATAAGCACTGAATACTTCTTT.

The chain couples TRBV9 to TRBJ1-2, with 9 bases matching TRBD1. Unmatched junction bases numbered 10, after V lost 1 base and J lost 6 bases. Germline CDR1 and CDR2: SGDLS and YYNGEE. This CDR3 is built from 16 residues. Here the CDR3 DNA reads TGTGCCAGCAGCGTATTCCTACAGGGGGCTAGAAATGGCTACACCTTC. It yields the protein CASSVFLQGARNGYTF.

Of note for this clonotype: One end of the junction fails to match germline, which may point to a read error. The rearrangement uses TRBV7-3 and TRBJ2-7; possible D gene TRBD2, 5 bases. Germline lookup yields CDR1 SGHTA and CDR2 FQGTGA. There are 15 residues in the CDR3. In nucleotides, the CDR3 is TGTGCCGGCAGTGGAGGAAAAACATTTATTTACGAGCAGTACTTC. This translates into CAGSGGKTFIYEQYF.

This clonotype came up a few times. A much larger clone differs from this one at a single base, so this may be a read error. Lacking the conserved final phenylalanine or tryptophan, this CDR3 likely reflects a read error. CDR3 nucleotides: TGTGCCAGCAGTTACTCCGGGGAAGCTTTCTCT. Translated, it gives CASSYSGEAFS. The chain carries TRBV7-2 and TRBJ1-1; no reliable D call. The V end lost 6 bases, the J end lost 8 bases, and 10 bases lay between the germline ends. Germline values: CDR1 SGHTA, CDR2 FQGNSA. This CDR3 contains 11 residues.

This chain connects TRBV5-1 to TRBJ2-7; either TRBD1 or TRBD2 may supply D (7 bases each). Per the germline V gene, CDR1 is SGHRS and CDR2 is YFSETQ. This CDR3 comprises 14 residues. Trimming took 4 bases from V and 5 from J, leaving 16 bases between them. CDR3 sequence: CASSQGGASDEQYF. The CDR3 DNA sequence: TGCGCCAGCAGCCAGGGGGGGGCTAGTGACGAGCAGTACTTC. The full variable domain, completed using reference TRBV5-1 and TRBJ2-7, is KAGVTQTPRYLIKTRGQQVTLSCSPISGHRSVSWYQQTPGQGLQFLFEYFSETQRNKGNFPGRFSGRQFSNSRSEMNVSTLELGDSALYLCASSQGGASDEQYFGPGTRLTVT.

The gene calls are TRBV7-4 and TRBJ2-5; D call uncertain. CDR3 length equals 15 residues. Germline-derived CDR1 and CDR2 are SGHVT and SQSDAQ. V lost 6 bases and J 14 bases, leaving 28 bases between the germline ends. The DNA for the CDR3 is TGTGCCAGCAGGGCCCGCAGTGAGGAGTCACTATGGCTATACTTC. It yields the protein CASRARSEESLWLYF.

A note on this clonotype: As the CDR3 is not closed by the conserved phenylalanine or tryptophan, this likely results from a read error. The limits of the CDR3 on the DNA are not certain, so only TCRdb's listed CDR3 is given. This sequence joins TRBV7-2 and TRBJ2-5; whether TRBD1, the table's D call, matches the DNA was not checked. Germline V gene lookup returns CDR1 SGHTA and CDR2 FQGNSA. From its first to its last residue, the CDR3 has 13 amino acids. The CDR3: CASSLSRRDKDDE.

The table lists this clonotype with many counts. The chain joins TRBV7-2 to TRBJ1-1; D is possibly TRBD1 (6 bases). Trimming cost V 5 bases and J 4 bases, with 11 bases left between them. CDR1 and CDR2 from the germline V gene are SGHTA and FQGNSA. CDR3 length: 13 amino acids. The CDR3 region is CASSRIGGTEAFF. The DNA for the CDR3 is TGTGCCAGCAGCCGCATAGGGGGCACTGAAGCTTTCTTT.

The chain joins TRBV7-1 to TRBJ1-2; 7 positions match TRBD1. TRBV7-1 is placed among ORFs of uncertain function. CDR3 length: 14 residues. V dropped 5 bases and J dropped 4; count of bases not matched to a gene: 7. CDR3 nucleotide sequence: TGTGCCAGCAGCCATCGGACAGGCTTCTATGGCTACACCTTC. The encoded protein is CASSHRTGFYGYTF.

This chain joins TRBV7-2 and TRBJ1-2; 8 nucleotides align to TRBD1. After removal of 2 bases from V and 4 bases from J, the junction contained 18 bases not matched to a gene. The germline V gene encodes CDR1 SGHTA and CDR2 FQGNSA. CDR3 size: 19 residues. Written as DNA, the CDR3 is TGTGCCAGCAGCTTACCCGCTAACAGGGGGTACAATCGGGTCTATGGCTACACCTTC. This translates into CASSLPANRGYNRVYGYTF. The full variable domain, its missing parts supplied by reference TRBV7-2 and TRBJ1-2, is GAGVSQSPSNKVTEKGKDVELRCDPISGHTALYWYRQSLGQGLEFLIYFQGNSAPDKSGLPSDRFSAERTGGSVSTLTIQRTQQEDSAVYLCASSLPANRGYNRVYGYTFGSGTRLTVV.

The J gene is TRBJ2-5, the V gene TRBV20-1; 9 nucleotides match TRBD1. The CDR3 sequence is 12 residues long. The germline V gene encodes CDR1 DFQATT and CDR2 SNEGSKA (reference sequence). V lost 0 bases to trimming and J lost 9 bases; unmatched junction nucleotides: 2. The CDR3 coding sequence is TGCAGTGCTAGAGAGACAGGGGGGGCCCAGTACTTC. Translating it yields CSARETGGAQYF.

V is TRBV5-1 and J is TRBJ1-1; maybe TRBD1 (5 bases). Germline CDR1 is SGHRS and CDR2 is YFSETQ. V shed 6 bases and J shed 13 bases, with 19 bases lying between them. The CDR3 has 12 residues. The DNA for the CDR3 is TGCGCCAGCACACCTTCGGGGGGAGTATATTTCTTT. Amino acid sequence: CASTPSGGVYFF.

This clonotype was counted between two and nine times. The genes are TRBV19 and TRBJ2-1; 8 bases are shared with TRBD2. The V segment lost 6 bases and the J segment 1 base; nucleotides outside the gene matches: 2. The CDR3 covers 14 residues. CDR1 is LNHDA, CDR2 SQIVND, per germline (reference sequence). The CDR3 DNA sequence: TGTGCCAGTAGCCAGCGGGGGTCCTACAATGAGCAGTTCTTC. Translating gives CASSQRGSYNEQFF.

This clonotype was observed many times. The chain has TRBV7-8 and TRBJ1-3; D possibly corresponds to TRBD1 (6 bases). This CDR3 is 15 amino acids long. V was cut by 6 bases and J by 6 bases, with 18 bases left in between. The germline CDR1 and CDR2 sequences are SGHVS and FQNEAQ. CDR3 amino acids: CASSNDRLTVNTIYF. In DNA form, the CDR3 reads TGTGCCAGCAGTAATGACAGGCTTACAGTAAACACCATATATTTT.

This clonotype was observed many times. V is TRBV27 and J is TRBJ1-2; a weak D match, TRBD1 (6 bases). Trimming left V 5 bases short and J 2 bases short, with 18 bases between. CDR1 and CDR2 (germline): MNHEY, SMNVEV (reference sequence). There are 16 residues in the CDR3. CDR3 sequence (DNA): TGTGCCAGCAGTCTTTGGGGTCGGGACACCAACTATGGCTACACCTTC. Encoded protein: CASSLWGRDTNYGYTF.

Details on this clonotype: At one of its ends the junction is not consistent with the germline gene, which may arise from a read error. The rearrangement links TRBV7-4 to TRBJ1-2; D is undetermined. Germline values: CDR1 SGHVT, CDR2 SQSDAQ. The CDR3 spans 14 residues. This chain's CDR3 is CASSLALGLYGYTF. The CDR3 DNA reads TGTGCCAGCAGCTTAGCGCTAGGGCTCTATGGATACACCTTC.